The clone carrying this TCR beta chain was detected only a few times. Its cognate antigen is unknown. The record originates from a study of beta chain features in type 1 diabetes. Expressed TCRB transcripts got sequenced, as all isolated RNA was reverse transcribed. Some clones are missing from TCRdb's copy, which holds only in-frame ones; the method was immunoSEQ multiplex PCR. The profile covers roughly 260,000 clones, with about 20% appearing a single time and around 0.028% taken by the ten largest. The study, taken as a whole, reports: Researchers report that Type 1 diabetes patients had moderately but significantly shorter TCRB CDR3s across all four CD4+ subsets.

The CDR3 is made up of 14 amino acids. Trimming cost V 6 bases and J 9 bases, with 18 bases left between them. Germline loops: CDR1 SNHLY, CDR2 FYNNEI. The receptor was derived from a woman in her thirties or forties with type 1 diabetes. The material sequenced was naive CD4+ T cells from blood. This chain links TRBV2 with TRBJ2-4; TRBD1 might be the D (6 bases). The CDR3 spells CASSAGTSPSIQYF. The CDR3 region has the DNA TGTGCCAGCAGCGCCGGGACATCTCCCAGCATTCAGTACTTC.